Here is one T cell receptor beta chain with its context. This sample is part of a study of blood T cell repertoires in COVID-19. The assay was immunoSEQ multiplex PCR, and TCRdb's table has in-frame clones only and misses some. The sample shows more than 250,000 clones, about 90% of them seen only once. Germline V gene sequence: CDR1 SNHLY, CDR2 FYNNEI. The CDR3 is 18 amino acids. Trimming at V came to 6 bases and at J to 0 bases, leaving 13 bases not matched to a gene. The V call is TRBV2, the J call TRBJ2-4; TRBD1 matches at 8 bases. Sequenced material: peripheral blood. This receptor was taken from a woman younger than 45 who had recovered from COVID-19. The CDR3 here is CASRETMTGVKAKNIQYF. CDR3 DNA: TGTGCCAGCAGGGAGACGATGACAGGGGTCAAAGCCAAAAACATTCAGTACTTC.